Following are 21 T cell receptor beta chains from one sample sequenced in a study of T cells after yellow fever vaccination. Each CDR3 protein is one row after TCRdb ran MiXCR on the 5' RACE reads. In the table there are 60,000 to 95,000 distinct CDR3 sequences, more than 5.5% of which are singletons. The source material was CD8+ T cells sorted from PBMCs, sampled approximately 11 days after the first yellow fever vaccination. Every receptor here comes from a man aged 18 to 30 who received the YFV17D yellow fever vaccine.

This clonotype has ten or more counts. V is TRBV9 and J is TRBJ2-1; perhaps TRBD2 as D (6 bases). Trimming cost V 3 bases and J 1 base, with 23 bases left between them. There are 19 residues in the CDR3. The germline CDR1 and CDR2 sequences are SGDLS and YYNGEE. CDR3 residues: CASSGLRGVGGRSYNEQFF. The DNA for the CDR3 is TGTGCCAGCAGCGGACTCCGCGGGGTAGGAGGAAGGTCCTACAATGAGCAGTTCTTC.

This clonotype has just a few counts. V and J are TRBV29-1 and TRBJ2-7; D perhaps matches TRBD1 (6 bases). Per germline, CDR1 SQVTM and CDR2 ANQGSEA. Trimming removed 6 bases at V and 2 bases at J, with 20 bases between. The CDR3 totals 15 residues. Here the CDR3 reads CSVQGTGDDPYEQYF. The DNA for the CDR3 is TGCAGCGTCCAGGGGACCGGGGATGATCCCTACGAGCAGTACTTC.

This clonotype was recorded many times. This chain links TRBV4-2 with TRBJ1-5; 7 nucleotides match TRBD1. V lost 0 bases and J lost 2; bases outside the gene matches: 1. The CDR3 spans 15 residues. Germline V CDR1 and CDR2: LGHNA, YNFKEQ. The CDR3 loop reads CASSQDGQGNQPQHF. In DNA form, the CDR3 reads TGTGCCAGCAGCCAAGATGGACAGGGCAATCAGCCCCAGCATTTT.

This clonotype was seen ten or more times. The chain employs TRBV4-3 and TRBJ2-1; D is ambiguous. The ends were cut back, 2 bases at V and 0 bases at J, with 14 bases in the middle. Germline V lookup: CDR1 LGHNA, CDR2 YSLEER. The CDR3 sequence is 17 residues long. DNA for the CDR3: TGCGCCAGCAGCCAATCTGAAACCGGTAGCTCCTACAATGAGCAGTTCTTC. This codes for CASSQSETGSSYNEQFF.

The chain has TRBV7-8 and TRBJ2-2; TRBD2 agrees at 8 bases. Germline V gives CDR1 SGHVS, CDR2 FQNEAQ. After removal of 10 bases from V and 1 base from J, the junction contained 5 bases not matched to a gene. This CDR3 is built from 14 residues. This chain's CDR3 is CATMSGGNTGELFF. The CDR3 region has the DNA TGTGCCACTATGAGCGGGGGGAACACCGGGGAGCTGTTTTTT. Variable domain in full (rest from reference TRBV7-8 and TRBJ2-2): GAGVSQSPRYKVAKRGQDVALRCDPISGHVSLFWYQQALGQGPEFLTYFQNEAQLDKSGLPSDRFFAERPEGSVSTLKIQRTQQEDSAVYLCATMSGGNTGELFFGEGSRLTVL.

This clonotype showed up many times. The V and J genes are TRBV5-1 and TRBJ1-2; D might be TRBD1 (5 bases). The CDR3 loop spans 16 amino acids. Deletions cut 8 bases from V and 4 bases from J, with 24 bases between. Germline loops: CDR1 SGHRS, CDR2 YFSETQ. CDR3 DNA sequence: TGCGCCAGTCGCAAAGATCCGGGACGGACATTCTATGGCTACACCTTC. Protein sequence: CASRKDPGRTFYGYTF.

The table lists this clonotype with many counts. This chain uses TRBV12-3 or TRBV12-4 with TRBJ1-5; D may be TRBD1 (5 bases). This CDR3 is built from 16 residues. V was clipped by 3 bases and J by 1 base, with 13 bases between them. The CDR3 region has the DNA TGTGCCAGCAGTTTCGACAGCCCGAGGAGCAATCAGCCCCAGCATTTT. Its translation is CASSFDSPRSNQPQHF.

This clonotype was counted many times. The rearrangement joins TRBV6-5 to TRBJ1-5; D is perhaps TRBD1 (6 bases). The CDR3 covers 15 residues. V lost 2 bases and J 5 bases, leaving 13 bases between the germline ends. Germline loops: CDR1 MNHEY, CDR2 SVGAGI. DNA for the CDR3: TGTGCCAGCAGTTACGATATACAGGGCTATCAGCCCCAGCATTTT. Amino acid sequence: CASSYDIQGYQPQHF.

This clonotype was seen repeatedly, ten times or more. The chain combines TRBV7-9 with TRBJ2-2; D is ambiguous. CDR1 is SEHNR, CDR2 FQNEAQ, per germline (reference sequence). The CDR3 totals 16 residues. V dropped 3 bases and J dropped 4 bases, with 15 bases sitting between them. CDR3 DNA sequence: TGTGCCAGCAGCTTGTCGGTGACGGGCTCCACCGGGGAGCTGTTTTTT. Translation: CASSLSVTGSTGELFF.

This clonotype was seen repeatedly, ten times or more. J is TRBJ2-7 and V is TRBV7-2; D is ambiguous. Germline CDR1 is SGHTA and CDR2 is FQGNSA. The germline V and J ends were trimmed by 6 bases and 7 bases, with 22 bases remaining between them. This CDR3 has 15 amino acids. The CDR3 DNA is TGTGCCAGCAGTCCGAGACGTACTATCCGGTGGGAGCAGTACTTC. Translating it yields CASSPRRTIRWEQYF.

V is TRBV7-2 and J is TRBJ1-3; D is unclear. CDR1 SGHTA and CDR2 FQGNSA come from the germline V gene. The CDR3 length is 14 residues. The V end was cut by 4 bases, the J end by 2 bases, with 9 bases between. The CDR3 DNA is TGTGCCAGCAGCTCCGCCGGGGCTGGAAACACCATATATTTT. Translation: CASSSAGAGNTIYF.

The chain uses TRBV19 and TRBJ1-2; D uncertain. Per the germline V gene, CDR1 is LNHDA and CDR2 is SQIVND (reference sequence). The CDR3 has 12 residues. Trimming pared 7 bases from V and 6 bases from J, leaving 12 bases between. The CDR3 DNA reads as TGTGCCAGTACTACGTCTCCCCATGGCTACACCTTC. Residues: CASTTSPHGYTF. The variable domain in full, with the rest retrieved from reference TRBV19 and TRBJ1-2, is DGGITQSPKYLFRKEGQNVTLSCEQNLNHDAMYWYRQDPGQGLRLIYYSQIVNDFQKGDIAEGYSVSREKKESFPLTVTSAQKNPTAFYLCASTTSPHGYTFGSGTRLTVV.

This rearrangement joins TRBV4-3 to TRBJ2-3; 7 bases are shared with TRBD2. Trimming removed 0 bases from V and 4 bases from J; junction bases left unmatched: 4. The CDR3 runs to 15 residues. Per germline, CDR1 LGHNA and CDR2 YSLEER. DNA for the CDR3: TGCGCCAGCAGCCAAGATAGGCTAGCGGCAGATACGCAGTATTTT. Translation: CASSQDRLAADTQYF.

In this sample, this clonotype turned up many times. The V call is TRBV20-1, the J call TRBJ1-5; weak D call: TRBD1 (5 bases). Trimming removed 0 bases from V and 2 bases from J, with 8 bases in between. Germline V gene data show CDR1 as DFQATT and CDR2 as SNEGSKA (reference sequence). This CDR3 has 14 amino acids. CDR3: CSARDLGGNQPQHF. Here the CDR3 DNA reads TGCAGTGCTAGAGATCTAGGGGGCAATCAGCCCCAGCATTTT.

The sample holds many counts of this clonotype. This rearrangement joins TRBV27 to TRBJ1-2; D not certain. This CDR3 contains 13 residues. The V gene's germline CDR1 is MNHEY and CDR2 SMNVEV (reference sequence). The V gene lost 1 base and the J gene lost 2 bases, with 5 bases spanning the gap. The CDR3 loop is CASSLWENYGYTF. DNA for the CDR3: TGTGCCAGCAGTTTATGGGAGAACTATGGCTACACCTTC.

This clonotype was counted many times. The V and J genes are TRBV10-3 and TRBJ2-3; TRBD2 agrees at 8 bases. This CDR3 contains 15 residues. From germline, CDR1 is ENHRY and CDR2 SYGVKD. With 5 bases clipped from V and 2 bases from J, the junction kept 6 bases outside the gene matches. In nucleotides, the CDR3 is TGTGCCATCAGTAACAGCGGGGGTCCCACAGATACGCAGTATTTT. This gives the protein CAISNSGGPTDTQYF.

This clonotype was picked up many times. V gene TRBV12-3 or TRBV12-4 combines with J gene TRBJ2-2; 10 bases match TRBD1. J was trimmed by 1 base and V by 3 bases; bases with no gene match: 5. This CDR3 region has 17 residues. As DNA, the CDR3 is TGTGCCAGCAGTTTCTCGACAGGGGGCTTGAACACCGGGGAGCTGTTTTTT. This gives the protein CASSFSTGGLNTGELFF.

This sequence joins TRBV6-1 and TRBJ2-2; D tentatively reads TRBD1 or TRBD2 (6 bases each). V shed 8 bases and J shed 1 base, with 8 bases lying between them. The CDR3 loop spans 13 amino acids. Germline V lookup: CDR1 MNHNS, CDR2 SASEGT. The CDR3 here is CASEGGNTGELFF. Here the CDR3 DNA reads TGTGCCAGCGAGGGGGGGAACACCGGGGAGCTGTTTTTT.

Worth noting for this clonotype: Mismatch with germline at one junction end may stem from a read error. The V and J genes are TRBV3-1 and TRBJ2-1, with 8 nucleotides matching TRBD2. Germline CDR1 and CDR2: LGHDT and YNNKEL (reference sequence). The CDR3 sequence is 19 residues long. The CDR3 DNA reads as TGTGCCAGCTGCCAACAGATCCGTGAGACTAGCGAGTTCTACAATGAGCAGTTCTTC. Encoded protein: CASCQQIRETSEFYNEQFF.

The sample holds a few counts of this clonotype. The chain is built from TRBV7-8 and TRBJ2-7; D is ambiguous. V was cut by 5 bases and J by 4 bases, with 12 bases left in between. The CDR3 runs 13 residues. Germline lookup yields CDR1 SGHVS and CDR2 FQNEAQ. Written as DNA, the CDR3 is TGTGCCAGCAGCCGAGCCTGGGGATACGAGCAGTACGTC. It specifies CASSRAWGYEQYV.

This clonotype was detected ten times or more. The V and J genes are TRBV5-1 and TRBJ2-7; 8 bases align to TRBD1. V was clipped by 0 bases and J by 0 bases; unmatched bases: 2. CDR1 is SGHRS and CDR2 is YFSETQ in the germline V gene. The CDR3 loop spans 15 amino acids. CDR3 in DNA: TGCGCCAGCAGCTTGGACAGGGGGATCTCCTACGAGCAGTACTTC. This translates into CASSLDRGISYEQYF. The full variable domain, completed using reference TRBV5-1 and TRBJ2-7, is KAGVTQTPRYLIKTRGQQVTLSCSPISGHRSVSWYQQTPGQGLQFLFEYFSETQRNKGNFPGRFSGRQFSNSRSEMNVSTLELGDSALYLCASSLDRGISYEQYFGPGTRLTVT.